This TCR beta chain was found in a study of cytomegalovirus exposure and HLA in healthy donors. The primer mix had 60 Vbeta and 13 Jbeta primers. Generated by immunoSEQ multiplex PCR, the TCRdb table keeps only in-frame clones and is missing some. Of roughly 120,000 clones listed, roughly 80% are singletons. Germline CDR1 is SGHAT and CDR2 is FQDESV (reference sequence). Trimming took 4 bases from V and 3 from J, leaving 12 bases between them. The CDR3 is 14 amino acids. Sequenced material: PBMCs. The rearrangement uses TRBV11-1 and TRBJ1-1, with D possibly being TRBD1 (5 bases). The clonotype was recovered from a male donor in good health and CMV-seronegative. The CDR3: CASSSWTKHTEAFF. The CDR3 bases are TGTGCCAGCAGCTCATGGACAAAACACACTGAAGCTTTCTTT.